The clone carrying this T cell receptor (beta chain) has only a few counts. Its antigen is unidentified. V was trimmed by 5 bases and J by 2 bases, leaving 13 bases between them. This CDR3 region has 14 residues. CDR1 DFQATT and CDR2 SNEGSKA come from the germline V gene (reference sequence). The library targeted TCRbeta and was prepared with unique molecular identifiers. TCRdb independently ran MiXCR on the PCR reads; one entry per CDR3 protein. The table has around 490,000 distinct CDR3 sequences, roughly 11% seen once. The sample originates from a study of T-cell reconstitution after alpha-beta-depleted transplantation in children. Study-wide findings and caveats: Diversity of TCRbeta at day 60 was high in some patients, arising from surviving recipient T cells and thymic progenitors. Expanded graft clones, several hundred of them, were reportedly the source of alpha-beta T cells about two months after transplant. T-cell counts and diversity at one year post-transplant came mainly from newly produced T cells.

The chain couples TRBV20-1 to TRBJ1-3; D gene ambiguous. The input for sequencing was PBMCs, mostly from graft donor cells, taken 180 days after TCRalphabeta/CD19-depleted stem cell transplant. The clonotype comes from a female patient under 10 years old who had a stem cell transplant for aplastic anemia, so the T cells may come from the graft donor. CDR3 nucleotides: TGCAGTGCTGCCGATCGGGCCGCTGGAAACACCATATATTTT. Translation gives CSAADRAAGNTIYF.